These 10 T cell receptor beta chains were all obtained from the same sample, sequenced in a study of blood T cell repertoires in COVID-19. The method was immunoSEQ multiplex PCR; TCRdb's version includes in-frame clones alone and lacks a portion of them. The sample holds roughly 50,000 clones; around 90% are singletons and the top ten take 10% to 15%. The sample consisted of peripheral blood. The receptors shown here come from an elderly man with acute or convalescent COVID-19.

V and J are TRBV3-1 (or the pseudogene TRBV3-2) and TRBJ1-2, with TRBD1 matching over 8 bases. Germline CDR1 is LGHDT and CDR2 is YNNKEL (reference sequence). V dropped 3 bases and J dropped 5; count of bases not matched to a gene: 5. The CDR3 loop spans 14 amino acids. The CDR3 loop reads CASSHDRGRYGYTF. CDR3 sequence (DNA): TGTGCCAGCAGCCATGACAGGGGAAGGTATGGCTACACCTTC.

The count of this clone is one. This rearrangement joins TRBV27 to TRBJ2-2; no definite D call. Trimming removed 1 base at V and 1 base at J, with 7 bases between. There are 15 residues in the CDR3. CDR1 and CDR2 (germline): MNHEY, SMNVEV (reference sequence). The DNA for the CDR3 is TGTGCCAGCAGTTTATTCAGACTGAACACCGGGGAGCTGTTTTTT. Protein: CASSLFRLNTGELFF.

Points on this clone: A junction boundary mismatches the germline segment, possibly from a read error. The V gene is TRBV2, the J gene TRBJ1-2; 8 bases map to TRBD1. The CDR3 consists of 14 residues. Germline-derived CDR1 and CDR2 are SNHLY and FYNNEI. The CDR3 is CASSEWGQDYSYTF. CDR3 sequence (DNA): TGTGCCAGCAGTGAATGGGGACAGGACTATAGCTACACCTTC.

The chain carries TRBV30 and TRBJ1-6, with D maybe TRBD1 (6 bases). This CDR3 spans 13 amino acids. Germline loops: CDR1 GTSNPN, CDR2 SVGIG (reference sequence). The V and J ends lost 0 bases and 10 bases respectively, with 10 bases between them. The CDR3 here is CAWSVQGLSPLHF. The CDR3 nucleotides read TGTGCCTGGAGTGTACAGGGTCTATCACCCCTCCACTTT.

The V and J genes are TRBV7-2 and TRBJ1-5, with a weak D call TRBD1 (5 bases). The length of the CDR3 is 13 residues. CDR1 and CDR2 (germline): SGHTA, FQGNSA. V lost 5 bases and J 5 bases, leaving 10 bases between the germline ends. CDR3 bases: TGTGCCAGCAGCATTCTCAGGGATCAGCCCCAGCATTTT. Protein product: CASSILRDQPQHF.

This clone occurred once. The chain employs TRBV6-6 and TRBJ1-6; no reliable D call. Germline V lookup: CDR1 MNHNY, CDR2 SVGAGI (reference sequence). The CDR3 length is 14 residues. Trimming shortened V by 2 bases and J by 6 bases, and 8 bases separated the two germline ends. The CDR3 here is CASSYVLFNSPLHF. The DNA for the CDR3 is TGTGCCAGCAGTTACGTCTTATTTAATTCACCCCTCCACTTT.

This clone was seen just once. V usage is TRBV5-6 and J usage is TRBJ2-3, with TRBD2 matching 7 bases. The ends lost 0 bases at V and 3 bases at J; junction bases unmatched: 4. This CDR3 has 15 residues. Germline assignment: CDR1 SGHDT and CDR2 YYEEEE. CDR3 protein: CASSLVASGTDTQYF. In nucleotides, the CDR3 is TGTGCCAGCAGCTTGGTGGCTAGCGGTACAGATACGCAGTATTTT.

CDR3 bases: TGCGCCAGCAGCCAACCCCGGGACAGGGGCTACGAGCAGTACTTC. Encoded protein: CASSQPRDRGYEQYF. V usage is TRBV4-1 and J usage is TRBJ2-7; 10 bases are shared with TRBD1. J was trimmed by 3 bases and V by 2 bases; bases with no gene match: 4. Germline assignment: CDR1 MGHRA and CDR2 YSYEKL. This CDR3 region has 15 residues.

The CDR3 sequence is CSVEDQAGESEQYF. The CDR3 region has the DNA TGCAGCGTTGAAGATCAAGCAGGGGAGTCCGAGCAGTACTTC. The chain has TRBV29-1 and TRBJ2-7; possibly TRBD1 for D (6 bases). This CDR3 spans 14 amino acids. With 0 bases removed from V and 6 bases from J, the gap between germline ends came to 15 bases. CDR1 SQVTM and CDR2 ANQGSEA come from the germline V gene.

V usage is TRBV6-5 and J usage is TRBJ1-2; D gene unclear. The CDR3 runs to 11 residues. The germline gives CDR1 MNHEY, CDR2 SVGAGI. Trimming took off 6 bases at V and 5 bases at J, with 7 bases between the two ends. CDR3 sequence (DNA): TGTGCCAGCAGGGCAGAATATGGCTACACCTTC. Amino acid sequence: CASRAEYGYTF.